This T cell receptor (beta chain) was identified in a study of T cell responses to AZD1222 COVID-19 vaccine. Study as a whole: Timing groups of about 4 and about 12 weeks for second doses were pooled. Study-wide findings and caveats: Regions 160-218 and 743-854 dominated among vaccine-associated CD4 TCRs spanning spike.

A note on this clone: The antigen is undetermined.

Per germline, CDR1 SGHVS and CDR2 FNYEAQ. V lost 2 bases and J 1 base, leaving 12 bases between the germline ends. There are 17 residues in the CDR3. TCRdb's table, derived via immunoSEQ multiplex PCR, lists solely in-frame clones and lacks some. The table has tens of thousands of clones, roughly 88% seen once. The sample here was peripheral blood, taken on day 0 of AZD1222 vaccination. V and J are TRBV7-6 and TRBJ2-6, with a tentative D call TRBD2 (5 bases). This receptor was identified in an adult in good health. CDR3 coding DNA: TGTGCCAGCAGCTTATTAGGAGGTGCTTCTGGGGCCAACGTCCTGACTTTC. Translated: CASSLLGGASGANVLTF.